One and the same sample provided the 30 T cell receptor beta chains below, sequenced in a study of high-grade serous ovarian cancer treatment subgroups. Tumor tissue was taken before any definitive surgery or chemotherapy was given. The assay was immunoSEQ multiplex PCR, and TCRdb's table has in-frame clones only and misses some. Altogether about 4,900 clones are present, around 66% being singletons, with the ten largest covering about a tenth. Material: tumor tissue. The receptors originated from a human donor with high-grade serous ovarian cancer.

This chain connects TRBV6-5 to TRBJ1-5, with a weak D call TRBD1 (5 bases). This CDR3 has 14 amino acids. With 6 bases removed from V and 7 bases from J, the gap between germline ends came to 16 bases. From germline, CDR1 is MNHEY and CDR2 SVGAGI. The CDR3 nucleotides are TGTGCCAGCAGGGTTGGGACCGGTACGCAGCCCCAGCATTTT. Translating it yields CASRVGTGTQPQHF.

The CDR3 nucleotides are TGTGCCAGTAGCTCCCAACTAGCTGTCAATGAGCAGTTCTTC. It specifies CASSSQLAVNEQFF. The genes are TRBV9 and TRBJ2-1; a possible D gene is TRBD2 (6 bases). This CDR3 comprises 14 residues. Between the trimmed V and J ends, which lost 8 bases and 6 bases, there was a span of 18 bases. Germline CDR1 SGDLS, CDR2 YYNGEE.

In DNA form, the CDR3 reads TGTGCCAGCTCCGGGACGGCCTCCTACGAGCAGTACTTC. The encoded protein is CASSGTASYEQYF. This sequence joins TRBV6-1 and TRBJ2-5; D tentatively reads TRBD1 or TRBD2 (5 bases each). The closer fit of TRBJ2-7 to the DNA end suggests the J call may be wrong. Per germline, CDR1 MNHNS and CDR2 SASEGT. The CDR3 covers 13 residues.

CDR3 residues: CASEPPYGDRTDTQYF. The DNA of the CDR3 is TGTGCTAGTGAACCGCCCTACGGGGATAGGACAGATACGCAGTATTTT. The V call is TRBV12-5, the J call TRBJ2-3; tentatively, D is TRBD2 (5 bases). Trimming took 7 bases from V and 3 from J, leaving 20 bases between them. Germline loops: CDR1 LGHNT, CDR2 FRNRAP. CDR3 length: 16 amino acids. Filled out from reference TRBV12-5 and TRBJ2-3, the complete variable domain reads DARVTQTPRHKVTEMGQEVTMRCQPILGHNTVFWYRQTMMQGLELLAYFRNRAPLDDSGMPKDRFSAEMPDATLATLKIQPSEPRDSAVYFCASEPPYGDRTDTQYFGPGTRLTVL.

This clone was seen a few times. In nucleotides, the CDR3 is TGTGCCAGCAGCTTGTCCGGGAACACCGGGGAGCTGTTTTTT. Translated: CASSLSGNTGELFF. V gene TRBV5-5 combines with J gene TRBJ2-2; D gene uncertain. Germline-derived CDR1 and CDR2 are SGHKS and YYEKEE (reference sequence). The CDR3 sequence is 14 residues long. Trimming took off 1 base at V and 1 base at J, with 5 bases between the two ends.

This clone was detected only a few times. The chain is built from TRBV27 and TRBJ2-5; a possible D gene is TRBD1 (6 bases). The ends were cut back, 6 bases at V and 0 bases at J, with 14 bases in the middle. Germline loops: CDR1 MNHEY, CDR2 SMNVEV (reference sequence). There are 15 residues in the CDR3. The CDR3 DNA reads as TGTGCCAGCAGACGAACCGGGACATACCAAGAGACCCAGTACTTC. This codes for CASRRTGTYQETQYF.

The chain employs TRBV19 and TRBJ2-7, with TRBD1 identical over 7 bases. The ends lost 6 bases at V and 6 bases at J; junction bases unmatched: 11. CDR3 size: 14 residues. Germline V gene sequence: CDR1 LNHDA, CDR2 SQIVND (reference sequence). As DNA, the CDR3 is TGTGCCAGTAGAGACAGGGAGTTCGTCGGCGAGCAGTACTTC. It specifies CASRDREFVGEQYF.

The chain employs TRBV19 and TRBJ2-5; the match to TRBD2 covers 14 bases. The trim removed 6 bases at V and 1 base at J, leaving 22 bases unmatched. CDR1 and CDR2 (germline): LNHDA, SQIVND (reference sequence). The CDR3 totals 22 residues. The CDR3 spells CASSPRARLAGGPSISQETQYF. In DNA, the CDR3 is TGTGCCAGTAGCCCCCGGGCGCGACTAGCGGGAGGGCCCTCAATATCCCAAGAGACCCAGTACTTC.

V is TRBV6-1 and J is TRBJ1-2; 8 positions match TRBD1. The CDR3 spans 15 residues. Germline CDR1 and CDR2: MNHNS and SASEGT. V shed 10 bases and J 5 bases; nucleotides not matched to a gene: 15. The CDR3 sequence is CATKNRTGYFYGYTF. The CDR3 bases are TGTGCCACCAAGAACAGGACAGGGTATTTTTATGGCTACACCTTC.

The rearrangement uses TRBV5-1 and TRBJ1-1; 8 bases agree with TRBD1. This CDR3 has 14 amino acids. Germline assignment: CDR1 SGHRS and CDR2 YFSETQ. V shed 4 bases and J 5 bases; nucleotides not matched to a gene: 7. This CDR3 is CASSHGQGGTEAFF. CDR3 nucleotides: TGCGCCAGCAGCCACGGACAGGGCGGGACTGAAGCTTTCTTT.

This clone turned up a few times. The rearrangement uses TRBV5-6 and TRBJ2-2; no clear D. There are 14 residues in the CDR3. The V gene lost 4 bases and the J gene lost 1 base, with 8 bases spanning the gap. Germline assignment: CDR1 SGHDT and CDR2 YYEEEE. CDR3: CASSLGLNTGELFF. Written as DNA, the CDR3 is TGTGCCAGCAGCCTAGGGTTGAACACCGGGGAGCTGTTTTTT.

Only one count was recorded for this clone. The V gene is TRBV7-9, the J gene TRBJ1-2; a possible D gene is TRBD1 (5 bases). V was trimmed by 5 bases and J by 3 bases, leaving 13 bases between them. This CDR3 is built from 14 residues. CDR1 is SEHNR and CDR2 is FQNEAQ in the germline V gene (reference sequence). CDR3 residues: CASSILGADYGYTF. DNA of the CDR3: TGTGCCAGCAGCATCCTAGGGGCGGACTATGGCTACACCTTC.

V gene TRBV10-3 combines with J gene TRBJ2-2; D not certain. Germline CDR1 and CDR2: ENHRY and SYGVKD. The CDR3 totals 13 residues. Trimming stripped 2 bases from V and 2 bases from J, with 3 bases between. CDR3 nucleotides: TGTGCCATCAGTGAGGGAAACACCGGGGAGCTGTTTTTT. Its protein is CAISEGNTGELFF.

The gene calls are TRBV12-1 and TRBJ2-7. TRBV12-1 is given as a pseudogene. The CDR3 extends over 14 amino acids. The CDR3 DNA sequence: TGTGCCAGCAGCTTTGCGGGGCCGGGGAGCGAGCAGTACGTC. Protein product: CASSFAGPGSEQYV.

For the CDR3, the DNA is TGTGCCAGCAGCTTTCGGGGGACAGAGACCCAGTACTTC. Protein product: CASSFRGTETQYF. This sequence joins TRBV7-9 and TRBJ2-5, with D possibly matching TRBD2 (6 bases). CDR1 and CDR2 from the germline V gene are SEHNR and FQNEAQ (reference sequence). The CDR3 is 13 amino acids. V was cut by 3 bases and J by 4 bases, with 9 bases left in between.

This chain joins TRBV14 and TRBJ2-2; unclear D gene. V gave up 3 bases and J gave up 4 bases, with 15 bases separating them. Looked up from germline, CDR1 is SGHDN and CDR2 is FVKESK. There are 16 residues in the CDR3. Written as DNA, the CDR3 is TGTGCCAGCAGCCACAGGACCGGGTTGATCACCGGGGAGCTGTTTTTT. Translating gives CASSHRTGLITGELFF.

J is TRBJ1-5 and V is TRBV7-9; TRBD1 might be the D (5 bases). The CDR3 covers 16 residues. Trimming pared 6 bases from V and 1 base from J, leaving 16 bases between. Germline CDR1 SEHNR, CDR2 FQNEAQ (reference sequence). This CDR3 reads CASSGGGSGSNQPQHF. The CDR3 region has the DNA TGTGCCAGCAGTGGGGGAGGGAGTGGGAGCAATCAGCCCCAGCATTTT.

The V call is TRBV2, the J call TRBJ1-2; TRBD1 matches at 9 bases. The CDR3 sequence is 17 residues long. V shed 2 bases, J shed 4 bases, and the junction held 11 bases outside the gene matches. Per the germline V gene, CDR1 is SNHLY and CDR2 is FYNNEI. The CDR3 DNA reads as TGTGCCAGCAGTGAATTGGGGACAGGGAGGTTGGTCTATGGCTACACCTTC. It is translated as CASSELGTGRLVYGYTF.

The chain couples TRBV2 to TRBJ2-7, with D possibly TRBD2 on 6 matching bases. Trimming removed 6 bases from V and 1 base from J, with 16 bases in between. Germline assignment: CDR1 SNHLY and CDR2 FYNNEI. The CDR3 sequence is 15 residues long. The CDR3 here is CASRRLNGGSYEQYF. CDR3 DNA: TGTGCCAGCAGGAGACTGAACGGGGGTTCCTACGAGCAGTACTTC.

The CDR3 DNA follows: TGTGCCAGCAGCTTGGCCCGCAGGGCAGAGACCCAGTACTTC. It is translated as CASSLARRAETQYF. The chain links TRBV5-5 to TRBJ2-5, with D possibly TRBD1 on 5 matching bases. V lost 0 bases and J 4 bases, leaving 10 bases between the germline ends. The CDR3 spans 14 residues. Germline loops: CDR1 SGHKS, CDR2 YYEKEE (reference sequence).

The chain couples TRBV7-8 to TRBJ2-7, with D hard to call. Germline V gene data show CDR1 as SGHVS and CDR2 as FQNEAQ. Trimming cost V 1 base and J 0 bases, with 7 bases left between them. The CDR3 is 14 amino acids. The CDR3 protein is CASSLVPGSYEQYF. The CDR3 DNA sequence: TGTGCCAGCAGCTTAGTCCCAGGCTCCTACGAGCAGTACTTC.

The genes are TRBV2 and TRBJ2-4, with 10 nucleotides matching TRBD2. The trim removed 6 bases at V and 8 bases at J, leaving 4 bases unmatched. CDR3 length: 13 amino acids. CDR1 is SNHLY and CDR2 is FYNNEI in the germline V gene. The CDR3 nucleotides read TGTGCCAGCAGACCCGGGACTAGCGACATTCAGTACTTC. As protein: CASRPGTSDIQYF.

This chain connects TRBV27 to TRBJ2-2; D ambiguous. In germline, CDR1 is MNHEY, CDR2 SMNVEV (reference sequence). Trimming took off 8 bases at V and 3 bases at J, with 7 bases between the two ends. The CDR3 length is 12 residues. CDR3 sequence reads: CASQVDTGELFF. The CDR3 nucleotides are TGTGCCAGCCAGGTAGACACCGGGGAGCTGTTTTTT.

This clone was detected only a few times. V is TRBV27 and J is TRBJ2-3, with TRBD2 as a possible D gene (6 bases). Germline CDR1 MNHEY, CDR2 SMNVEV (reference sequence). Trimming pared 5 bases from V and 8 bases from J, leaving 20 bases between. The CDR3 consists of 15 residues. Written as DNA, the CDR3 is TGTGCCAGCAGTCCAACGGGAGCAGGGACGGGTACGCAGTATTTT. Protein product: CASSPTGAGTGTQYF.

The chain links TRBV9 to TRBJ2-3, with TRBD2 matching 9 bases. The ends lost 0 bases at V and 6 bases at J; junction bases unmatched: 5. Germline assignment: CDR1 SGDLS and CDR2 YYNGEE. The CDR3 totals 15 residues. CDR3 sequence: CASSVGLAGRDTQYF. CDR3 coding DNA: TGTGCCAGCAGCGTAGGCCTAGCGGGGAGGGATACGCAGTATTTT.

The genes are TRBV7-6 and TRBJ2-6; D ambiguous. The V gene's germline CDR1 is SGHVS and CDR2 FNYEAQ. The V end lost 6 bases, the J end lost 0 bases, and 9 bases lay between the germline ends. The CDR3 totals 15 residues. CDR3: CASSSERSGANVLTF. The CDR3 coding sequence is TGTGCCAGCAGTTCGGAACGCTCTGGGGCCAACGTCCTGACTTTC.

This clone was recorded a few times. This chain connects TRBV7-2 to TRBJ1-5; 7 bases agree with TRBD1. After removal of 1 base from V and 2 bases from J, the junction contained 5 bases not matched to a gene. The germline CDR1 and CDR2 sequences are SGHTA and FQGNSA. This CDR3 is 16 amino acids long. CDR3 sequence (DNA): TGTGCCAGCAGCTTAGGAACCGGGACAGGCAATCAGCCCCAGCATTTT. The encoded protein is CASSLGTGTGNQPQHF.

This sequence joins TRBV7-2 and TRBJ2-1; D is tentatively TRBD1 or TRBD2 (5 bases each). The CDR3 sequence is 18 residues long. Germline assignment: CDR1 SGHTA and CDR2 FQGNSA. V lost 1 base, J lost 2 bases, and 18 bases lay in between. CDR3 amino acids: CASSLVFRVRDPYNEQFF. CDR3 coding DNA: TGTGCCAGCAGCTTAGTGTTCAGGGTAAGGGACCCCTACAATGAGCAGTTCTTC. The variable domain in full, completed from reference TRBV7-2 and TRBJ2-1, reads GAGVSQSPSNKVTEKGKDVELRCDPISGHTALYWYRQSLGQGLEFLIYFQGNSAPDKSGLPSDRFSAERTGGSVSTLTIQRTQQEDSAVYLCASSLVFRVRDPYNEQFFGPGTRLTVL.

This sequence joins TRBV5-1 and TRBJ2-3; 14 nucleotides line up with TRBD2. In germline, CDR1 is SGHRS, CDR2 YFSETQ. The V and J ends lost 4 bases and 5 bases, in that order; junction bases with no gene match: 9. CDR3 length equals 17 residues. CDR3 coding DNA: TGCGCCAGCAGCGCCCTGACTAGCGGGAGGGGTGGAGATACGCAGTATTTT. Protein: CASSALTSGRGGDTQYF.

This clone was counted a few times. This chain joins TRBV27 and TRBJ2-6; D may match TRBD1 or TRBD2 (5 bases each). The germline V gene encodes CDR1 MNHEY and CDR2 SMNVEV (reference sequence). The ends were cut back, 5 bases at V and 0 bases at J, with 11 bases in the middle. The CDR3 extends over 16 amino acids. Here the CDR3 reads CASSTGRLSGANVLTF. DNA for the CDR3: TGTGCCAGCAGTACGGGACGGCTCTCTGGGGCCAACGTCCTGACTTTC.